The rows below give T cell receptor beta chains drawn from one sample of a study of T-cell memory formation after mild COVID-19. TCRdb used MiXCR to reprocess the 5' RACE reads, holding one entry per CDR3 protein. Counted here are about 430,000 distinct CDR3 sequences, 24% occurring once; the ten biggest clones make up about 8.7%. Sequenced material: PBMCs or a T cell subset sorted from them (not recorded which). The origin of the receptors is an adult woman who had mild COVID-19 (a few samples of this study predate the infection). Cell type and time point are not known. The CDR3 runs from the conserved cysteine through the conserved F or W. Each record gives: V gene, J gene, CDR3 length, D gene, clone size, CDR3 protein, CDR3 DNA. A D gene is named only where the DNA matches it firmly. A row's size may be missing; if present it is once, few, many or a size class.

V gene: TRBV12-3/TRBV12-4; J gene: TRBJ2-7; CDR3 length: 15; D gene: .; clone size: .; CDR3 protein: CASSQPSPPSYEQYF; CDR3 DNA: TGTGCCAGCAGCCAGCCTAGTCCGCCTTCCTACGAGCAGTACTTC
V gene: TRBV25-1; J gene: TRBJ2-7; CDR3 length: 17; D gene: TRBD1; clone size: .; CDR3 protein: CASSEGWVGTATYEQYF; CDR3 DNA: TGTGCCAGCAGTGAAGGTTGGGTTGGGACAGCTACCTACGAGCAGTACTTC
V gene: TRBV6-5; J gene: TRBJ2-3; CDR3 length: 14; D gene: .; clone size: few; CDR3 protein: CASSFDGFTDTQYF; CDR3 DNA: TGTGCCAGCTCGTTTGACGGATTCACAGATACGCAGTATTTT
V gene: TRBV28; J gene: TRBJ2-4; CDR3 length: 15; D gene: .; clone size: few; CDR3 protein: CASSPGVWAKNIQYF; CDR3 DNA: TGTGCCAGCAGCCCCGGTGTATGGGCCAAAAACATTCAGTACTTC
V gene: TRBV2; J gene: TRBJ1-1; CDR3 length: 13; D gene: TRBD1; clone size: .; CDR3 protein: CASSTGESTEAFF; CDR3 DNA: TGTGCCAGCAGTACAGGGGAGTCGACTGAAGCTTTCTTT
V gene: TRBV7-9; J gene: TRBJ2-7; CDR3 length: 16; D gene: TRBD1; clone size: .; CDR3 protein: CASSSDRQGASYEQYF; CDR3 DNA: TGTGCCAGCAGCTCAGACAGACAGGGGGCTTCCTACGAGCAGTACTTC
V gene: TRBV7-9; J gene: TRBJ1-2; CDR3 length: 14; D gene: TRBD1; clone size: few; CDR3 protein: CASSLGGGGHGYTF; CDR3 DNA: TGTGCCAGCAGCTTAGGAGGGGGCGGTCATGGCTACACCTTC
V gene: TRBV28; J gene: TRBJ2-5; CDR3 length: 14; D gene: TRBD1; clone size: few; CDR3 protein: CASRSPGQMETQYF; CDR3 DNA: TGTGCCAGCAGATCACCGGGACAGATGGAGACCCAGTACTTC
V gene: TRBV7-2; J gene: TRBJ2-7; CDR3 length: 15; D gene: TRBD1; clone size: few; CDR3 protein: CASSQGDRGRYEQYF; CDR3 DNA: TGTGCCAGCAGCCAGGGGGACAGGGGGCGGTACGAGCAGTACTTC
V gene: TRBV7-2; J gene: TRBJ2-3; CDR3 length: 15; D gene: .; clone size: .; CDR3 protein: CASSFGPTSTDTQYF; CDR3 DNA: TGTGCCAGCAGCTTCGGACCGACAAGCACAGATACGCAGTATTTT
V gene: TRBV7-9; J gene: TRBJ1-1; CDR3 length: 14; D gene: TRBD1; clone size: .; CDR3 protein: CANDEQGATTEAFF; CDR3 DNA: TGTGCCAACGATGAGCAGGGGGCGACCACTGAAGCTTTCTTT
V gene: TRBV20-1; J gene: TRBJ1-4; CDR3 length: 13; D gene: .; clone size: .; CDR3 protein: CSAAEGEVEKLFF; CDR3 DNA: TGCAGTGCTGCGGAGGGGGAGGTGGAAAAACTGTTTTTT
V gene: TRBV14; J gene: TRBJ2-5; CDR3 length: 14; D gene: .; clone size: .; CDR3 protein: CASSQRGAKETQYF; CDR3 DNA: TGTGCCAGCAGCCAACGGGGGGCCAAAGAGACCCAGTACTTC
V gene: TRBV5-1; J gene: TRBJ2-3; CDR3 length: 13; D gene: TRBD2; clone size: few; CDR3 protein: CASRFGLADTQYF; CDR3 DNA: TGCGCCAGCAGGTTCGGACTAGCAGATACGCAGTATTTT
V gene: TRBV7-7; J gene: TRBJ2-3; CDR3 length: 15; D gene: TRBD2; clone size: few; CDR3 protein: CASSPLAGGSDTQYF; CDR3 DNA: TGTGCTAGCAGCCCCCTAGCGGGAGGCTCGGATACGCAGTATTTT
V gene: TRBV3-1; J gene: TRBJ1-2; CDR3 length: 15; D gene: .; clone size: few; CDR3 protein: CASSRGTGENYGYTF; CDR3 DNA: TGTGCCAGCAGCCGAGGGACGGGGGAGAACTATGGCTACACCTTC
V gene: TRBV7-2; J gene: TRBJ2-7; CDR3 length: 14; D gene: .; clone size: few; CDR3 protein: CASSSLRDSQQQYF; CDR3 DNA: TGTGCCAGCAGCTCCCTCCGGGACTCTCAACAGCAGTACTTC
V gene: TRBV10-2; J gene: TRBJ1-5; CDR3 length: 15; D gene: .; clone size: .; CDR3 protein: CASSGRTYSNQPQHF; CDR3 DNA: TGCGCCAGCAGTGGAAGGACATATAGCAATCAGCCCCAGCATTTT
V gene: TRBV19; J gene: TRBJ1-1; CDR3 length: 14; D gene: .; clone size: .; CDR3 protein: CASSIYRVETEAFF; CDR3 DNA: TGTGCCAGTAGTATCTACAGGGTTGAAACTGAAGCTTTCTTT
V gene: TRBV24-1; J gene: TRBJ1-2; CDR3 length: 11; D gene: .; clone size: .; CDR3 protein: CATSQGPGYTF; CDR3 DNA: TGTGCCACCAGTCAAGGTCCTGGCTACACCTTC
V gene: TRBV6-6; J gene: TRBJ1-6; CDR3 length: 15; D gene: TRBD1; clone size: few; CDR3 protein: CASSSPGQTNSPLHF; CDR3 DNA: TGTGCCAGCAGTTCTCCGGGACAGACAAATTCACCCCTCCACTTT
V gene: TRBV6-5; J gene: TRBJ2-1; CDR3 length: 16; D gene: .; clone size: few; CDR3 protein: CASSYPRGGLSNEQFF; CDR3 DNA: TGTGCCAGCAGTTACCCCCGGGGAGGCCTTAGCAATGAGCAGTTCTTC
V gene: TRBV30; J gene: TRBJ2-7; CDR3 length: 13; D gene: .; clone size: once; CDR3 protein: CAWSRDISYEQYF; CDR3 DNA: TGTGCCTGGAGCCGGGACATATCTTACGAGCAGTACTTC
V gene: TRBV12-3/TRBV12-4; J gene: TRBJ2-7; CDR3 length: 13; D gene: .; clone size: few; CDR3 protein: CASSYIGGYEQYF; CDR3 DNA: TGTGCCAGCAGTTATATCGGGGGCTACGAGCAGTACTTC
V gene: TRBV7-6; J gene: TRBJ2-1; CDR3 length: 12; D gene: TRBD2; clone size: .; CDR3 protein: CASSQAGERKFF; CDR3 DNA: TGTGCCAGCAGCCAGGCGGGGGAGCGGAAGTTCTTC
V gene: TRBV2; J gene: TRBJ2-1; CDR3 length: 13; D gene: .; clone size: few; CDR3 protein: CASSDLGYNEQFF; CDR3 DNA: TGTGCCAGCAGTGATCTGGGGTACAATGAGCAGTTCTTC
V gene: TRBV6-5; J gene: TRBJ2-1; CDR3 length: 17; D gene: TRBD2; clone size: few; CDR3 protein: CASSYIRRGRAGNEQFF; CDR3 DNA: TGTGCCAGCAGTTACATTCGTCGGGGGAGGGCGGGCAATGAGCAGTTCTTC
V gene: TRBV18; J gene: TRBJ2-5; CDR3 length: 16; D gene: .; clone size: few; CDR3 protein: CASSPVQGTKKETQYF; CDR3 DNA: TGTGCCAGCTCACCCGTGCAGGGAACTAAAAAAGAGACCCAGTACTTC
V gene: TRBV5-1; J gene: TRBJ1-1; CDR3 length: 15; D gene: .; clone size: few; CDR3 protein: CASSNFGTPNTEAFF; CDR3 DNA: TGCGCCAGCAGTAACTTTGGGACACCAAACACTGAAGCTTTCTTT
V gene: TRBV10-3; J gene: TRBJ2-7; CDR3 length: 14; D gene: .; clone size: many; CDR3 protein: CAIMAGTLPYEQYF; CDR3 DNA: TGTGCCATCATGGCCGGGACCCTACCCTACGAGCAGTACTTC
V gene: TRBV4-2; J gene: TRBJ2-7; CDR3 length: 17; D gene: .; clone size: .; CDR3 protein: CASSQDSLAQDVYEQYF; CDR3 DNA: TGTGCCAGCAGCCAAGATAGCCTAGCCCAAGACGTCTACGAGCAGTACTTC
V gene: TRBV12-3/TRBV12-4; J gene: TRBJ2-3; CDR3 length: 14; D gene: .; clone size: .; CDR3 protein: CASRYRRDTDTQYF; CDR3 DNA: TGTGCCAGCAGGTATCGACGGGACACAGATACGCAGTATTTT
V gene: TRBV10-3; J gene: TRBJ2-3; CDR3 length: 15; D gene: .; clone size: .; CDR3 protein: CAISVEGMSTDTQYF; CDR3 DNA: TGTGCCATCAGTGTTGAGGGGATGAGCACAGATACGCAGTATTTT